In this sample, the clone carrying this T cell receptor (beta chain) turned up many times. The target antigen is unknown. The unsorted libraries were produced from 2 million PBMCs held at -80 C. The cDNA was generated through 5'RACE incorporating 10-nucleotide random UMIs. Each CDR3 protein is one row after TCRdb ran MiXCR on the 5' RACE reads. The sample carries tens of thousands of distinct CDR3 sequences, 2% to 3% recorded once. These data are taken from a study of neurological immune-mediated disorders. The CDR3 is 14 residues long. The germline gives CDR1 MDHEN, CDR2 SYDVKM. V was trimmed by 4 bases and J by 3 bases, leaving 11 bases between them. Study-wide points: Falling below healthy controls, multiple sclerosis showed the least TCR clonal expansion, while HTLV-1-associated myelopathy showed the most. Repertoires from 18 of 34 multiple sclerosis patients grouped phylogenetically into a related-CDR3 cluster, suggesting a possible signature.

The clonotype was recovered from a man aged 45-60 years with multiple sclerosis. Sequenced input: PBMCs. J is TRBJ2-3 and V is TRBV28; D perhaps matches TRBD1 (6 bases). DNA for the CDR3: TGTGCCAGCAGTTCGGGACAAAAAACAGATACGCAGTATTTT. It yields the protein CASSSGQKTDTQYF. Using reference TRBV28 and TRBJ2-3 for the parts outside the CDR3, the full variable domain is DVKVTQSSRYLVKRTGEKVFLECVQDMDHENMFWYRQDPGLGLRLIYFSYDVKMKEKGDIPEGYSVSREKKERFSLILESASTNQTSMYLCASSSGQKTDTQYFGPGTRLTVL.